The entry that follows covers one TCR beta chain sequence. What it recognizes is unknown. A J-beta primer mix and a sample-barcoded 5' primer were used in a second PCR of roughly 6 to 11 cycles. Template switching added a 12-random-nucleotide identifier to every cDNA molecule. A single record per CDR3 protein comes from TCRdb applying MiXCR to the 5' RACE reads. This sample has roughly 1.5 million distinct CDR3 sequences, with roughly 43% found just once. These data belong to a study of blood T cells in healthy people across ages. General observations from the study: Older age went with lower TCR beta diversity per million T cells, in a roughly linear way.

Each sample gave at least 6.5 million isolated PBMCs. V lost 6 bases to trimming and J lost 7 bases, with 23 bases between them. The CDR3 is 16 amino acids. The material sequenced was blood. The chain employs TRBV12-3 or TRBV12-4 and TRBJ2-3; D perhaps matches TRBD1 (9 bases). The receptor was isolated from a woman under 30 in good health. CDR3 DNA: TGTGCCAGCAGCCCGCGGGGGGACAGGGAACTTAATACGCAGTATTTT. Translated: CASSPRGDRELNTQYF.